This is a list of T cell receptor beta chains from one sample in a study of blood T cell repertoires in COVID-19. Profiled with immunoSEQ multiplex PCR; TCRdb holds only in-frame clones, not every one. The profile shows fewer than 200,000 clones, over 60% of them singletons. Input material: peripheral blood. The receptors were gathered from a woman aged 70 to 79 with acute or convalescent COVID-19. The CDR3 runs from the conserved cysteine through the conserved F or W. Fields, in order: J gene, D gene, V gene, clone size, CDR3 DNA, CDR3 protein. D genes are given only for firm matches. Clone size is shown for a subset of rows, as once, few, many or a class of expanded clone.

TRBJ2-1 | TRBD2 | TRBV5-1 | NA | TGCGCCAGCAGCTATCAAGCGGGAGGGGGTTCTGAGCAGTTCTTC | CASSYQAGGGSEQFF
TRBJ1-2 | TRBD1 | TRBV30 | NA | TGTGCCTGGAGTGAACAGGGGCCCTATGGCTACACCTTC | CAWSEQGPYGYTF
TRBJ2-3 | TRBD2 | TRBV5-1 | NA | TGCGCCAGCAGCATCACCGGGACTAGCGGAGTCGGTGGTACAGATACGCAGTATTTT | CASSITGTSGVGGTDTQYF
TRBJ2-3 | NA | TRBV18 | NA | TGTGCCAGCTCAAGAACAGCAGATACGCAGTATTTT | CASSRTADTQYF
TRBJ2-2 | TRBD2 | TRBV7-3 | NA | TGTGCCAGCAGCTTAATGTCTAGCGGGGCCGGGGAGCTGTTTTTT | CASSLMSSGAGELFF
TRBJ1-2 | NA | TRBV14 | NA | TGTGCCAGCAGCCCATGGCAGGGAGGACCTTATGGCTACACCTTC | CASSPWQGGPYGYTF
TRBJ2-7 | TRBD2 | TRBV19 | NA | TGTGCCAGTAGTATTTTTGCGGGAGGTGGCGAGCAGTACTTC | CASSIFAGGGEQYF
TRBJ2-2 | NA | TRBV27 | once | TGTGCCAGCAGTTTAAGGGGTCGCCGCACCGGGGAGCTGTTTTTT | CASSLRGRRTGELFF
TRBJ1-1 | NA | TRBV10-2 | few | TGCGCCAGCAGTGAGGCAGTCGACACTGAAGCTTTCTTT | CASSEAVDTEAFF
TRBJ2-7 | TRBD1 | TRBV2 | NA | TGTGCCAGCACCATGGACAGGGGCTCTTCCTACGAGCAGTACTTC | CASTMDRGSSYEQYF
TRBJ2-1 | TRBD2 | TRBV3-1/TRBV3-2 | NA | TGTGCCAGCAGGCTACTAGCGGGAGGCGACGATGAGCAGTTCTTC | CASRLLAGGDDEQFF
TRBJ2-1 | NA | TRBV30 | NA | TGTGCCTGGATCGATTCACTAGATGGTGAGCAGTTCTTC | CAWIDSLDGEQFF
TRBJ2-5 | NA | TRBV3-1/TRBV3-2 | NA | TGTGCCAGCAGCGCCGGGACTGGCCAAGAGACCCAGTACTTC | CASSAGTGQETQYF
TRBJ2-6 | NA | TRBV18 | NA | TGTGCCAGCTCACCATCGGGGTCTGGGGCCAACGTCCTGACTTTC | CASSPSGSGANVLTF
TRBJ1-2 | NA | TRBV19 | many | TGTGCCAGTAAGCGGGCAGGTCACTATGGCTACACCTTC | CASKRAGHYGYTF
TRBJ1-2 | NA | TRBV28 | NA | TGTGCCAGCGGCACAACCGGGAGTTTTGTCCTGGGCTACACCTTC | CASGTTGSFVLGYTF
TRBJ2-2 | TRBD1 | TRBV6-5 | NA | TGTGCCAGCAGCAAGGACAGGGAGGCTGGGGAGCTGTTTTTT | CASSKDREAGELFF
TRBJ2-2 | TRBD2 | TRBV9 | NA | TGTGCCAGCAGCGACAGACTAGCGGAGGTCAACACCGGGGAGCTGTTTTTT | CASSDRLAEVNTGELFF
TRBJ1-1 | NA | TRBV7-2 | NA | TGTGCCAGCAGCTTAGTACGGGGGAACACTGAAGCTTTCTTT | CASSLVRGNTEAFF
TRBJ2-3 | NA | TRBV6-5 | NA | TGTGCCAGCAGACGCGAGGGGGGGAAAGATACGCAGTATTTT | CASRREGGKDTQYF
TRBJ1-5 | TRBD1 | TRBV6-5 | NA | TGTGCCAGCAGTTACCCAGGGGGCTTGCAGCCCCAGCATTTT | CASSYPGGLQPQHF
TRBJ1-5 | NA | TRBV4-2 | NA | TGTGCCAGCAGCCAAGATCTCGGAGGGAGCCAGCCCCAGCATTTT | CASSQDLGGSQPQHF
TRBJ1-1 | NA | TRBV6-6 | NA | TGTGCCAGCACCGAACAGGGAATGGGGGCTGAAGCTTTCTTT | CASTEQGMGAEAFF
TRBJ2-7 | NA | TRBV7-2 | NA | TGTGCCAGCAGCTTGGGTGGGACTCTATCCTACGAGCAGTACTTC | CASSLGGTLSYEQYF
TRBJ2-1 | NA | TRBV23-1 | NA | TGCGCCAGCAGTCGAGGAAATGAGCAGTTCTTC | CASSRGNEQFF
TRBJ2-3 | TRBD2 | TRBV19 | NA | TGTGCCAGTAGGGAGTATAGGGGGACTAGCGGAAGAGATACGCAGTATTTT | CASREYRGTSGRDTQYF
TRBJ2-3 | TRBD1 | TRBV5-6 | NA | TGTGCCAGCAGCTTGGGAGCGGACAGGGCCACAGATACGCAGTATTTT | CASSLGADRATDTQYF
TRBJ1-4 | NA | TRBV27 | NA | TGTGCCAGCGGGCCATTCGGACAGAATGAAAAACTGTTTTTT | CASGPFGQNEKLFF
TRBJ1-1 | TRBD1 | TRBV2 | once | TGTGCCAGTGATCAGGGGGCCGCTGAAGCTTTCTTT | CASDQGAAEAFF
TRBJ2-6 | TRBD2 | TRBV11-2 | NA | TGTGCCAGCAGCTTAGTGGGCGGACTAGCCTGGGCCAACGTCCTGACTTTC | CASSLVGGLAWANVLTF
TRBJ2-7 | NA | TRBV6-5 | NA | TGTGCCAGCAGTTACCGTCGGGGAAGGCTTTACGAGCAGTACTTC | CASSYRRGRLYEQYF
TRBJ2-1 | TRBD1 | TRBV27 | NA | TGTGCCAGCAGTTCTCTAAAACAGACAGGGGGAAAGGGTGAGCAGTTCTTC | CASSSLKQTGGKGEQFF
TRBJ1-1 | NA | TRBV7-9 | NA | TGTGCCAGCAGCGAAACAAACACTGAAGCTTTCTTT | CASSETNTEAFF
TRBJ2-1 | NA | TRBV7-3 | NA | TGTGCCAGCAGCCCGGGGGGCTCTACCTACAATGAGCAGTTCTTC | CASSPGGSTYNEQFF
TRBJ1-5 | TRBD1 | TRBV24-1 | NA | TGTGCCACCAGTGATCAGACGACAGGGGATAGCAATCAGCCCCAGCATTTT | CATSDQTTGDSNQPQHF
TRBJ2-5 | TRBD1 | TRBV27 | NA | TGTGCCAGCACCGCTCTTGGGGACAGGAAAGAGACCCAGTACTTC | CASTALGDRKETQYF
TRBJ1-2 | NA | TRBV3-1/TRBV3-2 | NA | TGTGCCAGCAGCCAAGTCCCCTTATACACCGATGGCTACACCTTC | CASSQVPLYTDGYTF
TRBJ2-3 | TRBD2 | TRBV15 | few | TGTGCCACCAGGGAGCGACTAGCGGGATACACAGATACGCAGTATTTT | CATRERLAGYTDTQYF
TRBJ1-2 | NA | TRBV30 | NA | TGTGCCTGGGAGCCTCGGGGGTCAACTAACTATGGCTACACCTTC | CAWEPRGSTNYGYTF
TRBJ2-5 | NA | TRBV5-1 | few | TGCGCCAGCAGCCCAATCGATGCGGGGCAAGAGACCCAGTACTTC | CASSPIDAGQETQYF
TRBJ2-5 | TRBD1 | TRBV7-9 | NA | TGTGCCAGCAGCCCGCCTCTATTTTGGGGACAGAAGATCCAAGAGACCCAGTACTTC | CASSPPLFWGQKIQETQYF
TRBJ1-2 | TRBD1 | TRBV3-1/TRBV3-2 | few | TGTGCCAGCAGCCACGGACAGGGCGGAACCAACTATGGCTACACCTTC | CASSHGQGGTNYGYTF
TRBJ2-3 | NA | TRBV18 | NA | TGTGCCAGCTCACTGTCAGGGGTGGATACGCAGTATTTT | CASSLSGVDTQYF
TRBJ2-3 | NA | TRBV2 | NA | TGTGCCAGCAGGGACAGTCGACCTTATATAACTAGCACAGATACGCAGTATTTT | CASRDSRPYITSTDTQYF
TRBJ2-3 | TRBD2 | TRBV19 | once | TGTGCCAGCGCCAACTTAGCGGGAGGGCGCACAGATACGCAGTATTTT | CASANLAGGRTDTQYF